What follows are 12 T cell receptor beta chains derived from one specimen sequenced in a study of blood T cell repertoires in COVID-19. This table comes from immunoSEQ multiplex PCR, and its TCRdb copy is limited to in-frame clones, with some not included. In the table there are about 260,000 clones, more than 80% of which are singletons. The sample consisted of PBMCs or T cells enriched from blood (not recorded which). These receptors were taken from a woman between 18 and 29 years old who had recovered from COVID-19.

The V call is TRBV25-1, the J call TRBJ1-2, with D perhaps matching TRBD1 (5 bases). Trimming left V 3 bases short and J 3 bases short, with 11 bases between. From germline, CDR1 is MGHDK and CDR2 SYGVNS. The CDR3 is made up of 14 amino acids. The CDR3 region has the DNA TGTGCCAGCAGTGATTTCCCCAGGGACTATGGCTACACCTTC. This encodes CASSDFPRDYGYTF.

This chain joins TRBV25-1 and TRBJ1-6; 8 bases align to TRBD1. The length of the CDR3 is 14 residues. The germline V gene has CDR1 MGHDK and CDR2 SYGVNS. Unmatched junction bases numbered 11, after V lost 9 bases and J lost 10 bases. The CDR3 nucleotides are TGTGCCAGAGGGGGAGGGGACAGGCAGTCACCCCTCCACTTT. The encoded protein is CARGGGDRQSPLHF.

The CDR3: CASSLLQGAGANVLTF. The CDR3 coding sequence is TGCGCCAGCAGCCTCCTACAGGGGGCCGGGGCCAACGTCCTGACTTTC. V and J are TRBV5-1 and TRBJ2-6; 9 bases match TRBD1. The V gene's germline CDR1 is SGHRS and CDR2 YFSETQ. Losses at the gene ends were 4 bases for V and 4 bases for J; bases not matched to a gene: 6. The CDR3 has 16 residues. Full variable domain (outside the CDR3, taken from reference TRBV5-1 and TRBJ2-6): KAGVTQTPRYLIKTRGQQVTLSCSPISGHRSVSWYQQTPGQGLQFLFEYFSETQRNKGNFPGRFSGRQFSNSRSEMNVSTLELGDSALYLCASSLLQGAGANVLTFGAGSRLTVL.

In its sample, this clone was seen a few times. CDR3 sequence: CASSRGGSSNQPQHF. DNA of the CDR3: TGTGCCAGCAGTCGAGGGGGCTCTAGCAATCAGCCCCAGCATTTT. The rearrangement joins TRBV28 to TRBJ1-5, with 7 positions matching TRBD1. This CDR3 spans 15 amino acids. Germline V CDR1 and CDR2: MDHEN, SYDVKM. V gave up 5 bases and J gave up 0 bases; unmatched junction bases: 4. Variable domain in full (rest from reference TRBV28 and TRBJ1-5): DVKVTQSSRYLVKRTGEKVFLECVQDMDHENMFWYRQDPGLGLRLIYFSYDVKMKEKGDIPEGYSVSREKKERFSLILESASTNQTSMYLCASSRGGSSNQPQHFGDGTRLSIL.

The chain couples TRBV30 to TRBJ1-2, with no clear D. Germline loops: CDR1 GTSNPN, CDR2 SVGIG (reference sequence). The CDR3 runs to 14 residues. Trimming took off 0 bases at V and 11 bases at J, with 19 bases between the two ends. This CDR3 is CAWSVLQAGNGYTF. Written as DNA, the CDR3 is TGTGCCTGGAGTGTACTGCAGGCCGGGAACGGGTACACCTTC.

A remark on this clone: The identical CDR3 is also encoded by other nucleotide sequences in the sample. The chain recombines TRBV9 with TRBJ2-7; 9 positions agree with TRBD2. The germline V gene has CDR1 SGDLS and CDR2 YYNGEE. CDR3 size: 14 residues. Trimming cost V 0 bases and J 3 bases; bases outside gene matches: 1. This CDR3 reads CASSVGGGGYEQYF. The CDR3, as DNA: TGTGCCAGCAGCGTAGGCGGGGGGGGCTACGAGCAGTACTTC.

The chain has TRBV5-4 and TRBJ2-7, with TRBD1 matching 7 bases. The CDR3 has 13 residues. Germline V gene lookup returns CDR1 SGHNT and CDR2 YYREEE (reference sequence). V shed 0 bases, J shed 5 bases, and the junction held 2 bases outside the gene matches. Here the CDR3 reads CASSLGTGDEQYF. The CDR3 DNA is TGTGCCAGCAGCTTGGGTACAGGGGACGAGCAGTACTTC.

The chain combines TRBV11-2 with TRBJ1-1; D call uncertain. Germline lookup yields CDR1 SGHAT and CDR2 FQNNGV. CDR3 length: 11 amino acids. V lost 1 base and J 8 bases, leaving 5 bases between the germline ends. In DNA, the CDR3 is TGTGCCAGCAGCTTAGGTGCGGAAGCTTTCTTT. Protein product: CASSLGAEAFF. Based on the CDR3 plus reference TRBV11-2 and TRBJ1-1, the full variable domain is EAGVAQSPRYKIIEKRQSVAFWCNPISGHATLYWYQQILGQGPKLLIQFQNNGVVDDSQLPKDRFSAERLKGVDSTLKIQPAKLEDSAVYLCASSLGAEAFFGQGTRLTVV.

V usage is TRBV30 and J usage is TRBJ2-3; 16 nucleotides align to TRBD2. The CDR3 is 18 residues long. The V gene end was trimmed by 7 bases and the J gene end by 0 bases; junction bases not matched to a gene: 10. Per the germline V gene, CDR1 is GTSNPN and CDR2 is SVGIG (reference sequence). DNA for the CDR3: TGTGCCTACCTCTTCGGGACTAGCGGGGGGGCGAGCACAGATACGCAGTATTTT. Translating it yields CAYLFGTSGGASTDTQYF.

The chain carries TRBV11-2 and TRBJ1-1, with a weak D call TRBD1 (5 bases). This CDR3 is 12 amino acids long. V lost 3 bases, J lost 5 bases, and 7 bases lay in between. The germline CDR1 and CDR2 sequences are SGHAT and FQNNGV. The CDR3 spells CASSFGGTEAFF. Written as DNA, the CDR3 is TGTGCCAGCAGCTTCGGGGGGACTGAAGCTTTCTTT. Supplemented by reference TRBV11-2 and TRBJ1-1, the full variable domain reads EAGVAQSPRYKIIEKRQSVAFWCNPISGHATLYWYQQILGQGPKLLIQFQNNGVVDDSQLPKDRFSAERLKGVDSTLKIQPAKLEDSAVYLCASSFGGTEAFFGQGTRLTVV.

This clone has a handful of counts. This rearrangement joins TRBV5-6 to TRBJ2-7; D is perhaps TRBD1 (5 bases). Germline values: CDR1 SGHDT, CDR2 YYEEEE. V gave up 4 bases and J gave up 4 bases, with 18 bases separating them. This CDR3 is 15 amino acids long. The CDR3 loop reads CASSPRQIWGYEQYF. Here the CDR3 DNA reads TGTGCCAGCAGCCCCAGACAGATCTGGGGATACGAGCAGTACTTC.

This clone was seen a few times. The rearrangement uses TRBV16 and TRBJ1-2; D gene uncertain. This CDR3 comprises 13 residues. The V end lost 0 bases, the J end lost 6 bases, and 8 bases lay between the germline ends. The germline V gene has CDR1 KGHSY and CDR2 FQNENV. This CDR3 is CASSQSRVDGYTF. For the CDR3, the DNA is TGTGCCAGCAGCCAATCGAGAGTGGATGGCTACACCTTC.